A selection of T cell receptor beta chains follows, all from one sample in a study of PD-1 blockade in classical Hodgkin lymphoma. Produced via immunoSEQ multiplex PCR; TCRdb's table is partial and in-frame only. Seen here are 96,000 or so clones, about 92% observed once, and the top ten hold less than 2%. The sequencing here drew on peripheral blood mononuclear cells (PBMCs), taken before the fourth cycle of nivolumab. Receptors were obtained from a human donor with classical Hodgkin lymphoma. Both conserved end residues are part of each CDR3. A D gene is named only where the DNA matches it firmly. Only some rows state a clone size, as once, few, many or a class for expanded clones.

.	TRBV7-8	TRBD1	TRBJ2-7	CASSTKPETGLYEQYF	TGTGCCAGCAGCACTAAACCGGAGACAGGGCTCTACGAGCAGTACTTC
.	TRBV5-1	TRBD2	TRBJ2-7	CASSSGGSTYEQYF	TGCGCCAGCAGCTCGGGAGGGAGTACCTACGAGCAGTACTTC
.	TRBV2	.	TRBJ1-3	CASSLGEKSGNTIYF	TGTGCCAGCAGTCTAGGGGAAAAAAGCGGAAACACCATATATTTT
.	TRBV5-1	TRBD1	TRBJ2-2	CASSYGQGAIGELFF	TGCGCCAGCAGCTACGGACAGGGGGCTATCGGGGAGCTGTTTTTT
.	TRBV6-5	TRBD1	TRBJ2-3	CASSKTGGTDTQYF	TGTGCCAGCAGTAAGACAGGGGGCACAGATACGCAGTATTTT
once	TRBV5-6	.	TRBJ2-7	CASSLAGGALREQYF	TGTGCCAGCAGCTTGGCCGGTGGGGCTCTACGAGAGCAGTACTTC
.	TRBV6-1	.	TRBJ2-7	CASSGRLGRASYEQYF	TGTGCCAGCAGTGGGAGGCTCGGCAGGGCCTCCTACGAGCAGTACTTC
once	TRBV5-1	.	TRBJ2-5	CASSWSRLGQETQYF	TGCGCCAGCAGCTGGTCAAGACTAGGGCAAGAGACCCAGTACTTC
.	TRBV5-5	.	TRBJ2-1	CASSLVTGAYDEQFF	TGTGCCAGCAGCTTGGTAACGGGAGCGTACGATGAGCAGTTCTTC
.	TRBV11-2	.	TRBJ2-2	CASSLRFTWTGELFF	TGTGCCAGCAGCTTGAGATTCACCTGGACCGGGGAGCTGTTTTTT
.	TRBV7-8	.	TRBJ1-1	CASSLGWARARGSEAFF	TGTGCCAGCAGCTTAGGGTGGGCAAGGGCCAGAGGGAGTGAAGCTTTCTTT
.	TRBV6-5	.	TRBJ1-1	CASSYSVSRLSYEAFF	TGTGCCAGCAGTTACTCCGTCTCACGCCTTTCCTATGAAGCTTTCTTT
.	TRBV11-2	.	TRBJ2-6	CASLLRGAAPGANVLTF	TGTGCCAGCTTACTCCGCGGGGCGGCCCCTGGGGCCAACGTCCTGACTTTC
.	TRBV13	.	TRBJ2-1	CASSFGTRLGEQFF	TGTGCCAGCAGCTTTGGAACTAGGCTTGGTGAGCAGTTCTTC
once	TRBV9	.	TRBJ2-1	CASSVDRSSYNEQFF	TGTGCCAGCAGCGTAGATAGGAGCTCCTACAATGAGCAGTTCTTC
.	TRBV27	TRBD1	TRBJ1-2	CASSYRTGETGYTF	TGTGCCAGCAGTTACCGGACAGGGGAAACCGGCTACACCTTC
.	TRBV28	TRBD1	TRBJ1-1	CASSSLISPGQVPNTEAFF	TGTGCCAGCAGTTCACTTATATCCCCCGGACAGGTTCCCAACACTGAAGCTTTCTTT
.	TRBV5-6	TRBD2	TRBJ2-1	CASSFLAGAYNEQFF	TGTGCCAGCAGCTTTCTAGCGGGAGCCTACAATGAGCAGTTCTTC
.	TRBV2	.	TRBJ1-2	CASNLAAYNLDGYTF	TGTGCCAGCAACCTGGCGGCTTACAATCTAGATGGCTACACCTTC
.	TRBV5-1	.	TRBJ2-3	CASSLAPDRPSDTQYF	TGCGCCAGCAGCTTGGCACCGGACAGACCCTCGGATACGCAGTATTTT
.	TRBV5-1	TRBD2	TRBJ2-2	CASSPRTSGSGGELFF	TGCGCCAGCAGCCCCCGGACTAGCGGGAGTGGCGGGGAGCTGTTTTTT
.	TRBV28	TRBD1	TRBJ1-2	CASSLLGQDRHYGYTF	TGTGCCAGCAGTTTACTCGGACAGGATAGACACTATGGCTACACCTTC
.	TRBV7-3	.	TRBJ2-5	CASSSRDGGVETQYF	TGTGCCAGCAGCTCCCGGGACGGTGGGGTGGAGACCCAGTACTTC
.	TRBV5-1	TRBD1	TRBJ2-7	CASSNRTGRENEQYF	TGCGCCAGCAGTAATAGGACAGGGCGAGAAAACGAGCAGTACTTC
.	TRBV28	.	TRBJ1-4	CASSFRHEKLFF	TGTGCCAGCAGTTTTAGACATGAAAAACTGTTTTTT
.	TRBV12-5	TRBD2	TRBJ2-1	CASGSSGGHNEQFF	TGTGCTAGTGGCTCCAGCGGGGGGCACAATGAGCAGTTCTTC
once	TRBV9	.	TRBJ2-3	CASSVAGAPPDTQYF	TGTGCCAGCAGCGTAGCGGGAGCCCCCCCAGATACGCAGTATTTT